The 22 T cell receptor beta chains presented below share a single source sample, sequenced in a study of a mutant IDH1 vaccine in newly diagnosed glioma. Produced via immunoSEQ multiplex PCR; TCRdb's table is partial and in-frame only. The sample lists 65,000 to 85,000 clones, 70% to 90% occurring once. Antigen specificity for these receptors is unknown. Time point indicated: week 35, safety follow-up. What each vaccine dose contained was 300 ug of mutant IDH1 20-mer peptide, accompanied by topical imiquimod. Sequenced here: PBMCs, sampled from a glioma patient whose treatment included an IDH1 peptide vaccine. The receptors come from a man aged 30 to 39 with glioma.

The V and J genes are TRBV4-3 and TRBJ1-5; 8 positions agree with TRBD1. CDR3 length: 14 residues. The germline gives CDR1 LGHNA, CDR2 YSLEER. V was pared by 4 bases and J by 5 bases, with 4 bases of the junction left unmatched. The CDR3 spells CASSRETGDQPQHF. Written as DNA, the CDR3 is TGCGCCAGCAGCCGAGAGACAGGGGATCAGCCCCAGCATTTT.

The rearrangement links TRBV9 to TRBJ1-4; TRBD1 matches at 8 bases. Germline V gene sequence: CDR1 SGDLS, CDR2 YYNGEE. CDR3 length: 14 residues. J was trimmed by 5 bases and V by 4 bases; bases with no gene match: 4. The CDR3 DNA reads as TGTGCCAGCAGCACGACAGGGGCGAATGAAAAACTGTTTTTT. It codes for CASSTTGANEKLFF.

The chain joins TRBV7-2 to TRBJ2-7; 7 positions match TRBD1. The J segment lost 7 bases and the V segment lost 4 bases, leaving 16 bases of the junction unmatched. Germline V lookup: CDR1 SGHTA, CDR2 FQGNSA. The CDR3 covers 16 residues. The CDR3 nucleotides are TGTGCCAGCAGCTCGCAGACCGGGACAGTTCGGCGGGAGCAGTACTTC. It codes for CASSSQTGTVRREQYF.

The rearrangement uses TRBV30 and TRBJ2-2, with D perhaps being TRBD1 or TRBD2 (6 bases each). The CDR3 is 15 residues long. V was cut by 0 bases and J by 6 bases, with 14 bases left in between. Germline V lookup: CDR1 GTSNPN, CDR2 SVGIG (reference sequence). For the CDR3, the DNA is TGTGCCTGGAGTGTCGGGTTAAGGGGGGCCGGGGAGCTGTTTTTT. Its protein product is CAWSVGLRGAGELFF.

The gene calls are TRBV9 and TRBJ1-2; D gene uncertain. Per the germline V gene, CDR1 is SGDLS and CDR2 is YYNGEE. This CDR3 spans 14 amino acids. V shed 4 bases and J shed 6 bases, with 16 bases lying between them. CDR3 in amino acids: CASSPAAGGHGYTF. The CDR3 region has the DNA TGTGCCAGCAGCCCCGCCGCGGGCGGTCATGGCTACACCTTC.

The J gene is TRBJ1-1, the V gene TRBV7-8; TRBD1 might be the D (6 bases). The CDR3 extends over 15 amino acids. Trimming left V 4 bases short and J 11 bases short, with 23 bases between. Germline CDR1 and CDR2: SGHVS and FQNEAQ. CDR3 DNA: TGTGCCAGCAGCTCCCCCCTGGGGGGGCCGCGGAGGGCTTTCTTT. Encoded protein: CASSSPLGGPRRAFF.

The chain employs TRBV18 and TRBJ2-1, with D perhaps matching TRBD2 (5 bases). Trimming took 6 bases from V and 6 from J, leaving 9 bases between them. The germline gives CDR1 KGHSH, CDR2 LQKENI. The length of the CDR3 is 12 residues. CDR3 DNA sequence: TGTGCCAGCTCCGGAGGCGGCAATGAGCAGTTCTTC. Encoded protein: CASSGGGNEQFF.

This chain joins TRBV28 and TRBJ2-6, with 13 bases lining up with TRBD2. The junction had 3 bases not matched to a gene; V was cut back by 2 bases and J by 2 bases. The CDR3 sequence is 18 residues long. Germline V gives CDR1 MDHEN, CDR2 SYDVKM. CDR3 nucleotide sequence: TGTGCCAGCAGTTTAAACGGACTAGCGGGAGCTGGGGCCAACGTCCTGACTTTC. It codes for CASSLNGLAGAGANVLTF.

V is TRBV4-2 and J is TRBJ2-5, with TRBD1 matching 10 bases. Germline values: CDR1 LGHNA, CDR2 YNFKEQ. The CDR3 is made up of 20 amino acids. Losses at the gene ends were 4 bases for V and 3 bases for J; bases not matched to a gene: 20. The CDR3 protein is CASSLDRGRITDNLEETQYF. The CDR3 region has the DNA TGTGCCAGCAGCCTCGACAGGGGGCGAATAACCGACAACCTTGAAGAGACCCAGTACTTC.

This clone showed up just a few times. This chain joins TRBV6-1 and TRBJ2-1; D assignment may be TRBD1 or TRBD2 (5 bases each). The V end lost 1 base, the J end lost 8 bases, and 24 bases lay between the germline ends. Germline V gene lookup returns CDR1 MNHNS and CDR2 SASEGT. CDR3 length equals 18 residues. The CDR3: CASSEVPRGNSRRDEQFF. The CDR3 DNA sequence: TGTGCCAGCAGTGAAGTCCCCCGGGGCAATAGTCGAAGGGATGAGCAGTTCTTC.

V and J are TRBV4-1 and TRBJ2-1, with D maybe TRBD1 (7 bases). V was clipped by 1 base and J by 0 bases, with 16 bases between them. Germline V gives CDR1 MGHRA, CDR2 YSYEKL. The CDR3 has 18 residues. As DNA, the CDR3 is TGCGCCAGCAGCCAAGCCCCCCAGGGGGGCTACTCCTACAATGAGCAGTTCTTC. This gives the protein CASSQAPQGGYSYNEQFF.

Only one count was recorded for this clone. V is TRBV18 and J is TRBJ2-7, with TRBD1 matching 8 bases. Germline V gives CDR1 KGHSH, CDR2 LQKENI. After removal of 3 bases from V and 3 bases from J, the junction contained 4 bases not matched to a gene. The CDR3 is 14 residues long. The CDR3 DNA reads TGTGCCAGCTCACCGAGACAGGGGATCTACGAGCAGTACTTC. Its translation: CASSPRQGIYEQYF.

The V call is TRBV19, the J call TRBJ2-3; TRBD1 or TRBD2 may be the D gene (5 bases each). The CDR3 loop spans 16 amino acids. Germline V gene sequence: CDR1 LNHDA, CDR2 SQIVND (reference sequence). V was pared by 6 bases and J by 6 bases, with 22 bases between. The CDR3 region has the DNA TGTGCCAGTAGACCGGGGACCTCAAAGGGGCGTGATACGCAGTATTTT. Residues: CASRPGTSKGRDTQYF.

The chain couples TRBV5-6 to TRBJ2-3; 7 bases agree with TRBD2. The CDR3 extends over 14 amino acids. The J segment lost 2 bases and the V segment lost 3 bases, leaving 3 bases of the junction unmatched. In germline, CDR1 is SGHDT, CDR2 YYEEEE. CDR3 nucleotides: TGTGCCAGCAGCTGGGGGGGTTTCACAGATACGCAGTATTTT. The encoded protein is CASSWGGFTDTQYF.

The chain recombines TRBV27 with TRBJ2-1; D possibly corresponds to TRBD2 (6 bases). The CDR3 contains 15 residues. V was cut by 2 bases and J by 3 bases, with 11 bases left in between. CDR1 MNHEY and CDR2 SMNVEV come from the germline V gene (reference sequence). The CDR3 bases are TGTGCCAGCAGTTTAATAGCGGCGATCTACAATGAGCAGTTCTTC. Translated: CASSLIAAIYNEQFF.

The genes are TRBV5-1 and TRBJ2-3; TRBD1 aligns across 8 bases. The CDR3 spans 16 residues. Trimming removed 4 bases from V and 6 bases from J; junction bases left unmatched: 13. Germline values: CDR1 SGHRS, CDR2 YFSETQ. CDR3 sequence (DNA): TGCGCCAGCAGCCCCTCCCGGGACAGGTTATCGGATACGCAGTATTTT. The encoded protein is CASSPSRDRLSDTQYF.

This chain links TRBV7-9 with TRBJ2-3; 8 bases align to TRBD2. Germline assignment: CDR1 SEHNR and CDR2 FQNEAQ (reference sequence). With 3 bases clipped from V and 0 bases from J, the junction kept 5 bases outside the gene matches. This CDR3 contains 16 residues. This CDR3 is CASSLAAGGSTDTQYF. DNA of the CDR3: TGTGCCAGCAGCTTGGCTGCGGGAGGAAGCACAGATACGCAGTATTTT. Looking up the rest from reference TRBV7-9 and TRBJ2-3 gives the full variable domain: DTGVSQNPRHKITKRGQNVTFRCDPISEHNRLYWYRQTLGQGPEFLTYFQNEAQLEKSRLLSDRFSAERPKGSFSTLEIQRTEQGDSAMYLCASSLAAGGSTDTQYFGPGTRLTVL.

The chain couples TRBV28 to TRBJ2-1; 8 bases align to TRBD2. The trim removed 6 bases at V and 5 bases at J, leaving 15 bases unmatched. CDR3 length: 17 amino acids. Germline loops: CDR1 MDHEN, CDR2 SYDVKM. The CDR3 DNA reads TGTGCCAGCAGGCCCCTGGGCGGGAGGCAATGGGACAATGAGCAGTTCTTC. This gives the protein CASRPLGGRQWDNEQFF.

The CDR3 is CASSPPGGEQFF. The CDR3 bases are TGTGCCAGCAGCCCCCCAGGGGGGGAGCAGTTCTTC. This chain joins TRBV28 and TRBJ2-1, with D possibly TRBD1 on 7 matching bases. Trimming pared 6 bases from V and 10 bases from J, leaving 13 bases between. The CDR3 covers 12 residues. Per germline, CDR1 MDHEN and CDR2 SYDVKM.

J is TRBJ2-1 and V is TRBV6-6; TRBD2 matches 9 bases. The CDR3 sequence is 14 residues long. Germline trimming cut 6 bases from V and 7 bases from J; bases unmatched to any gene: 7. In germline, CDR1 is MNHNY, CDR2 SVGAGI (reference sequence). The CDR3 reads CASSLAGEVNEQFF. In nucleotides, the CDR3 is TGTGCCAGCAGCTTAGCGGGAGAGGTGAATGAGCAGTTCTTC.

The V gene is TRBV15, the J gene TRBJ1-3; D gene uncertain. V lost 0 bases and J lost 0, with 9 bases in between. This CDR3 is built from 16 residues. The V gene's germline CDR1 is LNHNV and CDR2 YYDKDF (reference sequence). The CDR3 region is CATSRDGKPSGNTIYF. The CDR3, as DNA: TGTGCCACCAGCAGAGATGGCAAGCCCTCTGGAAACACCATATATTTT.

This rearrangement joins TRBV23-1 to TRBJ2-5; 7 nucleotides line up with TRBD1. TRBV23-1 is marked as an open reading frame, function uncertain. The CDR3 is 17 residues long. The ends lost 6 bases at V and 5 bases at J; junction bases unmatched: 18. The CDR3 is CASSLDLPQGRNETQYF. For the CDR3, the DNA is TGCGCCAGCAGCCTAGATCTTCCACAGGGGCGGAATGAGACCCAGTACTTC.